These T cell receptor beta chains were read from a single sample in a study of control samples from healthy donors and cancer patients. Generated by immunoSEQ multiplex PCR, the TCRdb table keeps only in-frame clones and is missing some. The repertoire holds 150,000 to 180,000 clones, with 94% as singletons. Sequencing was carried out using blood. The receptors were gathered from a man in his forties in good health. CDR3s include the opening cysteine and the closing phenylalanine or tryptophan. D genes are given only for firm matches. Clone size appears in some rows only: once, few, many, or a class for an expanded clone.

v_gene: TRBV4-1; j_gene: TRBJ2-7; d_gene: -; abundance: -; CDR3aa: CASSQARARDLTYEQYF; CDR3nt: TGCGCCAGCAGCCAAGCGCGGGCCAGGGACTTAACCTACGAGCAGTACTTC
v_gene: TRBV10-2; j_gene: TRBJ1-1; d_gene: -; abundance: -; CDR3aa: CASRAGGQTNTEAFF; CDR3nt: TGCGCCAGCAGGGCCGGCGGACAAACGAACACTGAAGCTTTCTTT
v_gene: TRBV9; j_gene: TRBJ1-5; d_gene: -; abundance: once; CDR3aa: CASSVGGYQPQHF; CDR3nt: TGTGCCAGCAGCGTAGGGGGATACCAGCCCCAGCATTTT
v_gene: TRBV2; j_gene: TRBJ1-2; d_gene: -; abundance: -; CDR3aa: CASSEAWTPVEGYTF; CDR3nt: TGTGCCAGCAGTGAAGCGTGGACACCCGTAGAAGGCTACACCTTC
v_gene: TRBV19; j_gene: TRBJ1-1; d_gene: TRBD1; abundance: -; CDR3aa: CASNIRGSADTEAFF; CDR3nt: TGTGCCAGTAATATCAGGGGGAGCGCGGACACTGAAGCTTTCTTT
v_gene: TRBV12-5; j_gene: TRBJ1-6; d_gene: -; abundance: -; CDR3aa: CASAPGNDSPLHF; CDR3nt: TGTGCTAGTGCTCCGGGGAATGATTCACCCCTCCACTTT
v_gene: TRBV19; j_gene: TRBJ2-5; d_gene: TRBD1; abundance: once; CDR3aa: CASSLTGTGQETQYF; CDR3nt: TGTGCCAGTAGTCTTACCGGGACAGGGCAGGAGACCCAGTACTTC
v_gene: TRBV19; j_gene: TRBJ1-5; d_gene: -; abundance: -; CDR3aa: CASKVGQVNQPQHF; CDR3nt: TGTGCCAGTAAGGTCGGGCAGGTTAATCAGCCCCAGCATTTT
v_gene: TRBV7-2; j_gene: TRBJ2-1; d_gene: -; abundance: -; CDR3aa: CASSLVSRNEQFF; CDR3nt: TGTGCCAGCAGCCTCGTGTCGAGGAATGAGCAGTTCTTC
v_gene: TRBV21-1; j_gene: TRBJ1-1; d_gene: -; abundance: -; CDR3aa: CASSKAEAGRDTEAFF; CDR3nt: TGTGCCAGCAGCAAAGCGGAGGCGGGCAGGGACACTGAAGCTTTCTTT
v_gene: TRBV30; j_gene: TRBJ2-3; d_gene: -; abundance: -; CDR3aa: CACLPPESTDTQYF; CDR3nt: TGTGCCTGTCTACCCCCGGAGAGCACAGATACGCAGTATTTT
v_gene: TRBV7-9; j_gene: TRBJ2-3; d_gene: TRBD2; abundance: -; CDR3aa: CASSLRLAGVYDDTQYF; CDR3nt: TGTGCCAGCAGCTTAAGACTAGCGGGGGTTTATGACGATACGCAGTATTTT
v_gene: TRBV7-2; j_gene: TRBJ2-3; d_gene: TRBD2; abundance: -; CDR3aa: CASSSSLLAGRTDTQYF; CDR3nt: TGTGCCAGCAGCTCCTCTTTACTAGCGGGGAGAACAGATACGCAGTATTTT
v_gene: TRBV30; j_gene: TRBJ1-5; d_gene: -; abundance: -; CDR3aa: CAWRKRGWNQPQHF; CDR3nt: TGTGCCTGGAGGAAAAGAGGGTGGAATCAGCCCCAGCATTTT
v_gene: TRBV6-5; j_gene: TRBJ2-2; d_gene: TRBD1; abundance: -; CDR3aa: CASSRDRVGGELFF; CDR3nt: TGTGCCAGCAGTAGGGACAGGGTTGGCGGGGAGCTGTTTTTT